The 23 T cell receptor beta chains presented below share a single source sample, sequenced in a study of T-cell memory formation after mild COVID-19. TCRdb processed the 5' RACE reads anew with MiXCR; each CDR3 protein has one entry. The repertoire holds 550,000 to 700,000 distinct CDR3 sequences, with roughly 18% as singletons. Sequencing input: PBMCs or a T cell subset sorted from them (not recorded which). The receptors were gathered from an adult woman who had mild COVID-19 (a few samples of this study predate the infection). Cell type and time point are not known.

This clonotype has more than one count but fewer than ten. The V gene is TRBV7-6, the J gene TRBJ2-7, with D possibly TRBD2 on 5 matching bases. CDR1 is SGHVS and CDR2 is FNYEAQ in the germline V gene. The CDR3 consists of 16 residues. V was pared by 5 bases and J by 3 bases, with 20 bases between. The DNA for the CDR3 is TGTGCCAGCAGCCCCCGAGGTAATAGCGAGTACTACGAGCAGTACTTC. Its protein product is CASSPRGNSEYYEQYF. Full variable domain (rest looked up from reference TRBV7-6 and TRBJ2-7): GAGVSQSPRYKVTKRGQDVALRCDPISGHVSLYWYRQALGQGPEFLTYFNYEAQQDKSGLPNDRFSAERPEGSISTLTIQRTEQRDSAMYRCASSPRGNSEYYEQYFGPGTRLTVT.

Only one count was recorded for this clonotype. This sequence joins TRBV4-1 and TRBJ2-1, with D hard to call. The CDR3 loop spans 15 amino acids. Per germline, CDR1 MGHRA and CDR2 YSYEKL. With 4 bases removed from V and 8 bases from J, the gap between germline ends came to 18 bases. As DNA, the CDR3 is TGCGCCAGCAGCCTGTGGCTCACCGAATTTTATGAGCAGTTCTTC. Protein sequence: CASSLWLTEFYEQFF.

Many counts were recorded for this clonotype. The chain has TRBV20-1 and TRBJ2-5; maybe TRBD1 (5 bases). CDR3 length: 13 amino acids. The ends were cut back, 6 bases at V and 7 bases at J, with 18 bases in the middle. The V gene's germline CDR1 is DFQATT and CDR2 SNEGSKA (reference sequence). The CDR3 DNA sequence: TGCAGTGCCCCAGGGAACGCCCCAGGGACCCAGTACTTC. This codes for CSAPGNAPGTQYF.

This clonotype has more than one count but fewer than ten. The J gene is TRBJ1-2, the V gene TRBV5-1; maybe TRBD1 (5 bases). The V end lost 4 bases, the J end lost 13 bases, and 17 bases lay between the germline ends. The CDR3 covers 12 residues. Germline CDR1 SGHRS, CDR2 YFSETQ. The CDR3 region has the DNA TGCGCCAGCAGCAAGGACAACCCTTTAGGCACCTTC. It yields the protein CASSKDNPLGTF.

The V gene is TRBV12-3 or TRBV12-4, the J gene TRBJ2-1; 11 nucleotides match TRBD2. V lost 8 bases, J lost 5 bases, and 5 bases stayed unmatched. The CDR3 sequence is 14 residues long. CDR3 bases: TGTGCCAGCGCAATAGCGGGAGGGAACAATGAGCAGTTCTTC. Its translation: CASAIAGGNNEQFF.

V usage is TRBV27 and J usage is TRBJ2-7, with 8 nucleotides matching TRBD2. This CDR3 has 13 amino acids. The V and J ends lost 10 bases and 0 bases, in that order; junction bases with no gene match: 5. The germline V gene has CDR1 MNHEY and CDR2 SMNVEV (reference sequence). CDR3 sequence: CATGRGASYEQYF. CDR3 nucleotides: TGTGCCACCGGGCGGGGGGCCTCCTACGAGCAGTACTTC.

This clonotype has ten or more counts. V gene TRBV7-2 combines with J gene TRBJ2-7; the D is unclear. The germline V gene encodes CDR1 SGHTA and CDR2 FQGNSA. Trimming pared 2 bases from V and 0 bases from J, leaving 8 bases between. This CDR3 comprises 14 residues. This CDR3 is CASSLNGFSYEQYF. CDR3 sequence (DNA): TGTGCCAGCAGCTTAAATGGCTTCTCCTACGAGCAGTACTTC. Full variable domain (rest looked up from reference TRBV7-2 and TRBJ2-7): GAGVSQSPSNKVTEKGKDVELRCDPISGHTALYWYRQSLGQGLEFLIYFQGNSAPDKSGLPSDRFSAERTGGSVSTLTIQRTQQEDSAVYLCASSLNGFSYEQYFGPGTRLTVT.

This clonotype came up a few times. Here the CDR3 reads CASRGGLGFNEQFF. The CDR3 DNA follows: TGTGCCAGCAGAGGGGGACTAGGGTTCAATGAGCAGTTCTTC. V and J are TRBV11-2 and TRBJ2-1; 8 bases match TRBD2. J gave up 6 bases and V 6 bases, and 7 bases lay outside the gene matches. In germline, CDR1 is SGHAT, CDR2 FQNNGV. The CDR3 has 14 amino acids.

The chain uses TRBV11-2 and TRBJ2-1; D not certain. Per the germline V gene, CDR1 is SGHAT and CDR2 is FQNNGV. The CDR3 loop spans 13 amino acids. The germline V and J ends were trimmed by 2 bases and 7 bases, with 9 bases remaining between them. The CDR3 protein is CASSLFRRNEQFF. The CDR3 nucleotides are TGTGCCAGCAGCTTATTCCGACGGAATGAGCAGTTCTTC.

This chain joins TRBV7-2 and TRBJ1-1; tentatively, D is TRBD1 (6 bases). The CDR3 spans 15 residues. CDR1 and CDR2 from the germline V gene are SGHTA and FQGNSA. Trimming shortened V by 5 bases and J by 0 bases, and 13 bases separated the two germline ends. Here the CDR3 DNA reads TGTGCCAGCAGCGACAGACAGGTGCTGAACACTGAAGCTTTCTTT. Translation gives CASSDRQVLNTEAFF.

In this sample, this clonotype turned up a few times. The chain recombines TRBV5-6 with TRBJ2-3; D is unclear. Trimming cost V 4 bases and J 6 bases, with 12 bases left between them. The CDR3 loop spans 13 amino acids. From germline, CDR1 is SGHDT and CDR2 YYEEEE. CDR3 sequence reads: CASSVGRVDTQYF. The CDR3 nucleotides read TGTGCCAGCAGCGTAGGTCGGGTTGATACGCAGTATTTT.

The chain couples TRBV6-6 to TRBJ2-3; 7 nucleotides align to TRBD2. With V trimmed by 8 bases and J by 1 base, 6 bases remained unmatched. CDR1 and CDR2 from the germline V gene are MNHNY and SVGAGI (reference sequence). CDR3 size: 14 residues. The CDR3: CASAAAGGTDTQYF. The CDR3 region has the DNA TGTGCCAGCGCGGCTGCGGGGGGCACAGATACGCAGTATTTT.

In this sample, this clonotype turned up a few times. The J gene is TRBJ2-5, the V gene TRBV5-1, with 7 bases matching TRBD1. Germline V gene sequence: CDR1 SGHRS, CDR2 YFSETQ. The CDR3 spans 16 residues. J lost 2 bases, V lost 0 bases, and 7 bases had no gene match. DNA for the CDR3: TGCGCCAGCAGCTTGGATTTTGGGACAGTACAAGAGACCCAGTACTTC. This encodes CASSLDFGTVQETQYF.

This clonotype appeared a few times. This chain links TRBV12-3 or TRBV12-4 with TRBJ2-1; 11 bases agree with TRBD2. CDR3 length: 15 amino acids. V was clipped by 7 bases and J by 8 bases; unmatched bases: 10. DNA of the CDR3: TGTGCCAGCACACATAGCGGGGGGGTCCCCCATGAGCAGTTCTTC. As protein: CASTHSGGVPHEQFF.

This clonotype came up a few times. This may stem from a read error, because a much larger clone lies one nucleotide away. The V and J genes are TRBV9 and TRBJ1-6, with 8 bases identical to TRBD1. The junction had 6 bases not matched to a gene; V was cut back by 3 bases and J by 7 bases. Germline lookup yields CDR1 SGDLS and CDR2 YYNGEE. There are 15 residues in the CDR3. The CDR3 DNA is TGTGCCAGCAGCGCCCGGACAGGGTTGAATTCACCCCTCCACTTT. It codes for CASSARTGLNSPLHF.

CDR3 nucleotides: TGCGCCAGCAGCCAAGCATCCGGCACTGAAGCTTTCTTT. Translation: CASSQASGTEAFF. The chain joins TRBV4-1 to TRBJ1-1; D unresolved. Deletions cut 1 base from V and 4 bases from J, with 7 bases between. The CDR3 runs to 13 residues. Germline V gene data show CDR1 as MGHRA and CDR2 as YSYEKL.

The chain is built from TRBV18 and TRBJ2-1, with TRBD1 matching over 9 bases. From germline, CDR1 is KGHSH and CDR2 LQKENI. V gave up 3 bases and J gave up 0 bases; unmatched junction bases: 3. The CDR3 contains 16 residues. For the CDR3, the DNA is TGTGCCAGCTCACCGCTGGGACAGGGCTCCTACAATGAGCAGTTCTTC. It yields the protein CASSPLGQGSYNEQFF.

J is TRBJ2-2 and V is TRBV12-3 or TRBV12-4, with 9 bases that match TRBD2. The CDR3 has 15 residues. The junction had 4 bases not matched to a gene; V was cut back by 5 bases and J by 3 bases. CDR3 sequence (DNA): TGTGCCAGCAGTGAACTAGCGGGCTACACCGGGGAGCTGTTTTTT. Its translation is CASSELAGYTGELFF.

V gene TRBV15 combines with J gene TRBJ2-7; TRBD1 or TRBD2 may be the D gene (6 bases each). The ends were cut back, 8 bases at V and 1 base at J, with 18 bases in the middle. Germline V gene sequence: CDR1 LNHNV, CDR2 YYDKDF (reference sequence). There are 15 residues in the CDR3. CDR3 protein: CATSISRGLSYEQYF. CDR3 sequence (DNA): TGTGCCACCTCAATTTCCCGGGGGCTTTCCTACGAGCAGTACTTC. Full variable domain (outside the CDR3, taken from reference TRBV15 and TRBJ2-7): DAMVIQNPRYQVTQFGKPVTLSCSQTLNHNVMYWYQQKSSQAPKLLFHYYDKDFNNEADTPDNFQSRRPNTSFCFLDIRSPGLGDTAMYLCATSISRGLSYEQYFGPGTRLTVT.

In this sample, this clonotype turned up a few times. The chain combines TRBV19 with TRBJ1-5; D not certain. The CDR3 is 15 residues long. Germline assignment: CDR1 LNHDA and CDR2 SQIVND (reference sequence). V was clipped by 7 bases and J by 0 bases, with 13 bases between them. The CDR3 region has the DNA TGTGCCAGTAAGGCGGGCGGGTATAGCAATCAGCCCCAGCATTTT. This encodes CASKAGGYSNQPQHF.

This clonotype was detected only a few times. V usage is TRBV7-8 and J usage is TRBJ2-2, with D possibly called TRBD1 or TRBD2 (5 bases each). The CDR3 contains 18 residues. CDR1 is SGHVS, CDR2 FQNEAQ, per germline. V was trimmed by 3 bases and J by 0 bases, leaving 17 bases between them. As DNA, the CDR3 is TGTGCCAGCAGCTTGGGACGGGCTGGTCGGTCGAACACCGGGGAGCTGTTTTTT. It specifies CASSLGRAGRSNTGELFF.

This clonotype appeared a few times. The chain has TRBV5-1 and TRBJ1-3, with unresolved D. Trimming shortened V by 1 base and J by 0 bases, and 8 bases separated the two germline ends. The germline V gene has CDR1 SGHRS and CDR2 YFSETQ. The length of the CDR3 is 15 residues. The CDR3 sequence: CASSLTAVSGNTIYF. The CDR3 region has the DNA TGCGCCAGCAGCTTGACAGCGGTCTCTGGAAACACCATATATTTT.

The rearrangement uses TRBV7-9 and TRBJ1-4; D is possibly TRBD1 (5 bases). The CDR3 runs to 16 residues. The V end lost 5 bases, the J end lost 4 bases, and 17 bases lay between the germline ends. Germline CDR1 SEHNR, CDR2 FQNEAQ (reference sequence). CDR3 in amino acids: CASSLSRDPNNEKLFF. The CDR3 DNA sequence: TGTGCCAGCAGCCTTAGCCGGGACCCAAATAATGAAAAACTGTTTTTT.